Listed below are T cell receptor beta chains from one sample, sequenced in a study of blood T cell repertoires in COVID-19. TCRdb's table, derived via immunoSEQ multiplex PCR, lists solely in-frame clones and lacks some. The repertoire holds roughly 150,000 clones, with around 89% as singletons. The specimen was peripheral blood. The receptors originated from a man aged 60 to 69 with active or convalescent COVID-19. Each CDR3 is given with its conserved first and last residue. D genes are given only for firm matches. Clone size appears in some rows only: once, few, many, or a class for an expanded clone.

clone size	D gene	CDR3 length	V gene	J gene	CDR3 DNA	CDR3 protein
.	TRBD1	18	TRBV25-1	TRBJ2-7	TGTGCCAGCAGTGAAGTCCCGGGACAGGGACTTAGCTCCTACGAGCAGTACTTC	CASSEVPGQGLSSYEQYF
.	.	15	TRBV4-2	TRBJ2-7	TGTGCCAGCAGCCAAGGGGAGTCCGGCCTCTACGAGCAGTACTTC	CASSQGESGLYEQYF
few	.	16	TRBV18	TRBJ1-1	TGTGCCAGCTCACCAGATACCCACAGGGCGAACACTGAAGCTTTCTTT	CASSPDTHRANTEAFF
.	.	14	TRBV5-4	TRBJ2-7	TGTGCCAGCAGCTTGGATGGCCTCTTTGGCGAGCAGTACTTC	CASSLDGLFGEQYF
.	TRBD2	16	TRBV28	TRBJ2-5	TGTGCCAGCAGCCATAGCGGGGGAAACGTGCTGGAGACCCAGTACTTC	CASSHSGGNVLETQYF
.	TRBD1	14	TRBV11-2	TRBJ2-7	TGTGCCAGCAGCAAGCCGGGACAGAACTACGAGCAGTACTTC	CASSKPGQNYEQYF
.	.	13	TRBV19	TRBJ2-1	TGTGCCAGTAGTATTCAGGGAATCAATGAGCAGTTCTTC	CASSIQGINEQFF
few	.	13	TRBV24-1	TRBJ2-3	TGTGCCACCAGTGAAACGGTCACAGATACGCAGTATTTT	CATSETVTDTQYF
.	.	14	TRBV5-4	TRBJ1-2	TGTGCCAGCAGCTCCCAGGGTTTAAACTATGGCTACACCTTC	CASSSQGLNYGYTF
.	TRBD1	14	TRBV28	TRBJ1-1	TGTGCCAGCAGTTCCGGACAGGGGAACACTGAAGCTTTCTTT	CASSSGQGNTEAFF
.	TRBD2	17	TRBV6-2/TRBV6-3	TRBJ2-2	TGTGCCAGCAGTTACTCCGGACTAGCGGGGGATACCGGGGAGCTGTTTTTT	CASSYSGLAGDTGELFF
.	.	15	TRBV4-1	TRBJ2-5	TGCGCCAGCAGCCAAGTGGGACACTTTCAAGAGACCCAGTACTTC	CASSQVGHFQETQYF
.	TRBD1	14	TRBV6-6	TRBJ1-2	TGTGCCAGCAGTTACGCGCCGGGACAGGGTGGCTACACCTTC	CASSYAPGQGGYTF
.	TRBD1	19	TRBV24-1	TRBJ2-3	TGTGCCACCAGTGATTTGCGGGAAACGACAGGGGCCCGCACAGATACGCAGTATTTT	CATSDLRETTGARTDTQYF
once	.	12	TRBV6-2/TRBV6-3	TRBJ1-2	TGTGCCAGCAGTTTCTCCAACCAGGGGTCTGTCTTC	CASSFSNQGSVF
.	.	13	TRBV28	TRBJ1-2	TGTGCCAGCCTTTATTCAGGGGCCGGTGGCTACACCTTC	CASLYSGAGGYTF
.	.	15	TRBV5-4	TRBJ2-7	TGTGCCAGCAGCTTGTGGCAGTACTACTCCTACGAGCAGTACTTC	CASSLWQYYSYEQYF
once	.	14	TRBV2	TRBJ1-6	TGTGCCAGCTCCGAGGACTCCTATAATTCACCCCTCCACTTT	CASSEDSYNSPLHF
.	.	15	TRBV24-1	TRBJ1-4	TGTGCCACCAGTGATTCCTTCGGGTCGGGGGAAAAACTGTTTTTT	CATSDSFGSGEKLFF
.	.	12	TRBV2	TRBJ2-2	TGTGCCAGCAGTCAGAACACCGGGGAGCTGTTTTTT	CASSQNTGELFF
.	.	13	TRBV19	TRBJ2-7	TGTGCCAGTAGTATCCCTCCTAGCGACGAGCAGTACTTC	CASSIPPSDEQYF
.	TRBD2	16	TRBV7-8	TRBJ2-1	TGTGCCAGCAGCTTAGCAGTAGCTAGCGGGAGTTCTGAGCAGTTCTTC	CASSLAVASGSSEQFF